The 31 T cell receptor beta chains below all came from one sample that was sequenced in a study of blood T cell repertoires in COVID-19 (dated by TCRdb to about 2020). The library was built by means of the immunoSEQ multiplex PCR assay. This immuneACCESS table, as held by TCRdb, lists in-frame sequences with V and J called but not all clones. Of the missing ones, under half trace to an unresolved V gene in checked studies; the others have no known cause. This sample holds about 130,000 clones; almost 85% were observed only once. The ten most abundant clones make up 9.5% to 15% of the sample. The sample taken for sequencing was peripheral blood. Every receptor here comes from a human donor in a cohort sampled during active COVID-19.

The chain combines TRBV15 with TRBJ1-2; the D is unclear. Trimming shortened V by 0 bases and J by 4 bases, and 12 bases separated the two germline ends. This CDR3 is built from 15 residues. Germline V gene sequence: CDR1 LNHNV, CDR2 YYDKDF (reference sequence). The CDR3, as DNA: TGTGCCACCAGCAGAGACGGTCAGGCTGTCTATGGCTACACCTTC. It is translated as CATSRDGQAVYGYTF.

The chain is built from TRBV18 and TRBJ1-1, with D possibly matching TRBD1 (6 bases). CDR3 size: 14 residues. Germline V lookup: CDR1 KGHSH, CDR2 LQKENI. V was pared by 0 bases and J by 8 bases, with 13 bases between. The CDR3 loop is CASSPPSGGAEAFF. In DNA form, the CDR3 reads TGTGCCAGCTCACCACCGAGCGGGGGGGCGGAAGCTTTCTTT. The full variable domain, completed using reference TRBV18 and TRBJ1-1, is NAGVMQNPRHLVRRRGQEARLRCSPMKGHSHVYWYRQLPEEGLKFMVYLQKENIIDESGMPKERFSAEFPKEGPSILRIQQVVRGDSAAYFCASSPPSGGAEAFFGQGTRLTVV.

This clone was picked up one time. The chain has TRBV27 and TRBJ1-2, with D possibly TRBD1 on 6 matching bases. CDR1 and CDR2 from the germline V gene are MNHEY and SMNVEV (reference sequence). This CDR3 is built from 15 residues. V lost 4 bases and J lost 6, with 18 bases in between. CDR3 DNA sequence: TGTGCCAGCAGTTCCTCAGGGACACCGGGGCATGGCTACACCTTC. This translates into CASSSSGTPGHGYTF.

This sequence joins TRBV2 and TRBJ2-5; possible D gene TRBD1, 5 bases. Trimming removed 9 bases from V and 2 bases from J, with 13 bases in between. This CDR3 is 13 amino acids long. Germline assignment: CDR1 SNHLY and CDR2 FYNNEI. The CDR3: CARTVPLQETQYF. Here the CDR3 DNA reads TGTGCCAGGACAGTTCCGTTGCAAGAGACCCAGTACTTC.

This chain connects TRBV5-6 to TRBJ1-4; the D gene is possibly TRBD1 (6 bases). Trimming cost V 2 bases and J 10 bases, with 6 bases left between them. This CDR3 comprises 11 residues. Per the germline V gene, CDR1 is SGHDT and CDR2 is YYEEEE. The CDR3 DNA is TGTGCCAGCAGCTTACAGGGAAAACTGTTTTTT. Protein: CASSLQGKLFF.

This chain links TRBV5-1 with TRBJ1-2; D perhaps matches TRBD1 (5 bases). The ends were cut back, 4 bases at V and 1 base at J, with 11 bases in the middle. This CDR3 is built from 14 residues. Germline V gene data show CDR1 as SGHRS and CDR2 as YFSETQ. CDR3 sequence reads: CASSPDTINYGYTF. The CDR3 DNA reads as TGCGCCAGCAGCCCGGACACGATTAACTATGGCTACACCTTC.

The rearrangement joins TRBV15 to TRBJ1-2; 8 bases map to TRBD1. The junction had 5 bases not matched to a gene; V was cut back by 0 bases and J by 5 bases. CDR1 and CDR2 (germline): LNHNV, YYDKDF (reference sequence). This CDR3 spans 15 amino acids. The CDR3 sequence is CATSRDPRTGYGYTF. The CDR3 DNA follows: TGTGCCACCAGCAGAGATCCTCGGACAGGGTATGGCTACACCTTC.

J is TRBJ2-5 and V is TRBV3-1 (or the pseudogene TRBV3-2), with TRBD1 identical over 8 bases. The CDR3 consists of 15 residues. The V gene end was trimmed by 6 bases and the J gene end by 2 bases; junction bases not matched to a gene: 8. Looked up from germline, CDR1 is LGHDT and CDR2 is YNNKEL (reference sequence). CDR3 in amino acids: CASRHHGQGQETQYF. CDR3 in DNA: TGTGCCAGCAGACACCACGGACAGGGACAAGAGACCCAGTACTTC.

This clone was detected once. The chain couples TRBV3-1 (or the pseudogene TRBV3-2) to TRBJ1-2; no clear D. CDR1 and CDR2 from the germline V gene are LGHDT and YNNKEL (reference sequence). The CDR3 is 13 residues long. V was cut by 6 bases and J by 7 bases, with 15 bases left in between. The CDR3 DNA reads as TGTGCCAGCAGTCCATCAAGAAACGGTGGCTACACCTTC. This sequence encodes CASSPSRNGGYTF.

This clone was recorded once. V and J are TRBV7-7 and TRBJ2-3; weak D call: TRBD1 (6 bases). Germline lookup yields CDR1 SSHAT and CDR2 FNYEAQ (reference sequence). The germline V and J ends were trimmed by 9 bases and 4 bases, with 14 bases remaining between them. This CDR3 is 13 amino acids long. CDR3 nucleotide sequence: TGTGCCAGTCACACAGGGAAGGCAGATACGCAGTATTTT. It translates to CASHTGKADTQYF.

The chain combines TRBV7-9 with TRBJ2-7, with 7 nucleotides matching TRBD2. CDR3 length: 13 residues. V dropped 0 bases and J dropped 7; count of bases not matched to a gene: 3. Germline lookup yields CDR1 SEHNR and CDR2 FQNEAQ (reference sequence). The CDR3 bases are TGTGCCAGCAGCTTAGCATCGGGGGGTGAGCAGTACTTC. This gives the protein CASSLASGGEQYF.

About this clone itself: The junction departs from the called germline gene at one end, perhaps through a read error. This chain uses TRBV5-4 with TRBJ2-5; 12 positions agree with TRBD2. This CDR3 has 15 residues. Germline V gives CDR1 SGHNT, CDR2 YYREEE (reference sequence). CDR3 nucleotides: TGTGCCAGCATCACCGGACTAGCGGGGTCTCGGCATTTTGACTTC. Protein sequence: CASITGLAGSRHFDF.

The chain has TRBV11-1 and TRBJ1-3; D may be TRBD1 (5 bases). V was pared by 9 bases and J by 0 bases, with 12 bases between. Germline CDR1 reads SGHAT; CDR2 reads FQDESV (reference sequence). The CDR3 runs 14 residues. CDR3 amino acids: CARGGDGSGNTIYF. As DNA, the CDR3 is TGTGCCAGGGGGGGGGACGGCTCTGGAAACACCATATATTTT. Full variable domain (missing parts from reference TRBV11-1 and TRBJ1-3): EAEVAQSPRYKITEKSQAVAFWCDPISGHATLYWYRQILGQGPELLVQFQDESVVDDSQLPKDRFSAERLKGVDSTLKIQPAELGDSAMYLCARGGDGSGNTIYFGEGSWLTVV.

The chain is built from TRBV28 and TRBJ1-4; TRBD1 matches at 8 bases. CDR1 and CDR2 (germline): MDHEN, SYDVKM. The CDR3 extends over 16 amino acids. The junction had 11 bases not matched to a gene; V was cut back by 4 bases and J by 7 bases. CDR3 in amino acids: CASSYNTGGLGEKLFF. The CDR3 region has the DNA TGTGCCAGCAGTTACAATACAGGGGGGTTAGGTGAAAAACTGTTTTTT.

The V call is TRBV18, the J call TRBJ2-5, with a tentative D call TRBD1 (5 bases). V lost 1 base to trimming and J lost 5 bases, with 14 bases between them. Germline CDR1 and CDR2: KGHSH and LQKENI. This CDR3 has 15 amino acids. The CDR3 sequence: CASSPLPRDGETQYF. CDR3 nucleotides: TGTGCCAGCTCACCACTGCCCAGGGATGGGGAGACCCAGTACTTC. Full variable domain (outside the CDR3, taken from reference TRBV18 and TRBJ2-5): NAGVMQNPRHLVRRRGQEARLRCSPMKGHSHVYWYRQLPEEGLKFMVYLQKENIIDESGMPKERFSAEFPKEGPSILRIQQVVRGDSAAYFCASSPLPRDGETQYFGPGTRLLVL.

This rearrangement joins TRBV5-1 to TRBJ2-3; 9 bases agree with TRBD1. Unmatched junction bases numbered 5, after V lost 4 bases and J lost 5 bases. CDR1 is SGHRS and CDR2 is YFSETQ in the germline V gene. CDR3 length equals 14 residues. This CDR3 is CASSLGQGQDTQYF. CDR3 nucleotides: TGCGCCAGCAGCCTCGGACAGGGGCAAGATACGCAGTATTTT. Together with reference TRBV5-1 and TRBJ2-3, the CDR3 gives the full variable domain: KAGVTQTPRYLIKTRGQQVTLSCSPISGHRSVSWYQQTPGQGLQFLFEYFSETQRNKGNFPGRFSGRQFSNSRSEMNVSTLELGDSALYLCASSLGQGQDTQYFGPGTRLTVL.

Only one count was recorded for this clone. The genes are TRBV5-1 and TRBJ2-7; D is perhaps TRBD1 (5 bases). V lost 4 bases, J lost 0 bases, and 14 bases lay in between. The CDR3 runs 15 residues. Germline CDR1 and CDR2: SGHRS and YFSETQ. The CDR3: CASSQSRASSYEQYF. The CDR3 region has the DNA TGCGCCAGCAGCCAGAGCAGGGCGAGCTCCTACGAGCAGTACTTC.

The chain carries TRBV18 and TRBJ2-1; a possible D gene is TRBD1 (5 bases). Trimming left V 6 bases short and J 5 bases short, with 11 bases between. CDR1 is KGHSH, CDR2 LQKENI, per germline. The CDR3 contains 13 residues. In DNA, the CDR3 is TGTGCCAGCTCGGTAACAGGAAACAATGAGCAGTTCTTC. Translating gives CASSVTGNNEQFF. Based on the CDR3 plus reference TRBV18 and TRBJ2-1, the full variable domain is NAGVMQNPRHLVRRRGQEARLRCSPMKGHSHVYWYRQLPEEGLKFMVYLQKENIIDESGMPKERFSAEFPKEGPSILRIQQVVRGDSAAYFCASSVTGNNEQFFGPGTRLTVL.

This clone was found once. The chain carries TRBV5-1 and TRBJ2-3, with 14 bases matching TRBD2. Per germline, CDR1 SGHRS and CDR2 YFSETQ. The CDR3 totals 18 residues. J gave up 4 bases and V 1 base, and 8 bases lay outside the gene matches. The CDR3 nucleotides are TGCGCCAGCAGCTTGCAAAGGACTAGCGGGGGGTCATCAGATACGCAGTATTTT. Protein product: CASSLQRTSGGSSDTQYF. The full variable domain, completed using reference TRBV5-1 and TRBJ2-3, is KAGVTQTPRYLIKTRGQQVTLSCSPISGHRSVSWYQQTPGQGLQFLFEYFSETQRNKGNFPGRFSGRQFSNSRSEMNVSTLELGDSALYLCASSLQRTSGGSSDTQYFGPGTRLTVL.

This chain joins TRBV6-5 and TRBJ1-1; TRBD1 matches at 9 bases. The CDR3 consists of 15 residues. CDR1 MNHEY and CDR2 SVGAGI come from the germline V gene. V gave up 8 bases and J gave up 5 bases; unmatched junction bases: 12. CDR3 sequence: CASSQRGDRATEAFF. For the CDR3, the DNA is TGTGCCAGCTCGCAAAGGGGGGACAGGGCGACTGAAGCTTTCTTT.

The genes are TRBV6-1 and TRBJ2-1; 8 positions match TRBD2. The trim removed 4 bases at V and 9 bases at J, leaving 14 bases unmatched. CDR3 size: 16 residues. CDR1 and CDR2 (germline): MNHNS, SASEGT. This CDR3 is CASSGWRGRGESEQFF. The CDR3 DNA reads TGTGCCAGCAGTGGTTGGCGGGGGCGGGGGGAGAGTGAGCAGTTCTTC.

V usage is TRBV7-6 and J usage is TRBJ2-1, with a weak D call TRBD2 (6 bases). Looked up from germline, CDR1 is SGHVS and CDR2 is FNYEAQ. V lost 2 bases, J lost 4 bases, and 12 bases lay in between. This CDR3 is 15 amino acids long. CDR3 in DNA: TGTGCCAGCAGCTTAAGTCCAGGGACTTACAATGAGCAGTTCTTC. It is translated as CASSLSPGTYNEQFF.

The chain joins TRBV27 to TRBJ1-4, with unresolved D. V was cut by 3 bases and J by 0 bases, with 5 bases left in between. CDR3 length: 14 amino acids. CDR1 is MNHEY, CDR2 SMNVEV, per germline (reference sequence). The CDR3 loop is CASSFLATNEKLFF. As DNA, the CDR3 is TGTGCCAGCAGTTTTCTCGCAACTAATGAAAAACTGTTTTTT.

CDR3 protein: CASGGLDTQYF. CDR3 nucleotide sequence: TGTGCCAGTGGGGGCCTAGATACGCAGTATTTT. This chain links TRBV25-1 with TRBJ2-3; D is perhaps TRBD1 (6 bases). There are 11 residues in the CDR3. Deletions cut 9 bases from V and 5 bases from J, with 9 bases between. In germline, CDR1 is MGHDK, CDR2 SYGVNS.

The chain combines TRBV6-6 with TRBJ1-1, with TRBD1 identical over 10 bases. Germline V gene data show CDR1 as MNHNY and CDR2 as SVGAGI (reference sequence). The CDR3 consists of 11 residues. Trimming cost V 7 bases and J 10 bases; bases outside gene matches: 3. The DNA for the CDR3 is TGTGCCAGCACCAGGGACAGGGGAGCTTTCTTT. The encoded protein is CASTRDRGAFF.

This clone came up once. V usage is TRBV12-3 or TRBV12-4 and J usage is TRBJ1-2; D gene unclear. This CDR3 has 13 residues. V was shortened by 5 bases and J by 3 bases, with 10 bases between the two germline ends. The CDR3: CASSPPGYYGYTF. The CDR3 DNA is TGTGCCAGCAGTCCCCCAGGCTACTATGGCTACACCTTC.

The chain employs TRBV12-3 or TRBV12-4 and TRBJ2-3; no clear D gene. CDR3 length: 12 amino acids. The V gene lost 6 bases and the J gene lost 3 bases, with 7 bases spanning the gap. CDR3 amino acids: CASRPGTDTQYF. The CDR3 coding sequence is TGTGCCAGCAGACCCGGGACAGATACGCAGTATTTT.

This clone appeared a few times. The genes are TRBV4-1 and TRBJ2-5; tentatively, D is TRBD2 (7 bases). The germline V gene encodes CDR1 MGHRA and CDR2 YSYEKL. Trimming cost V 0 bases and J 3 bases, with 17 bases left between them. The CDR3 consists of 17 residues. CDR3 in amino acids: CASSQDLLAGAKETQYF. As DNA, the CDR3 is TGCGCCAGCAGCCAAGATCTCCTCGCGGGGGCAAAAGAGACCCAGTACTTC.

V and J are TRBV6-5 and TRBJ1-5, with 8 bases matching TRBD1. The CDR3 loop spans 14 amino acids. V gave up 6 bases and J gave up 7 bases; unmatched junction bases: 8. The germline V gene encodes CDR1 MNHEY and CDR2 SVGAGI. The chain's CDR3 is CASSQTGVRQPQHF. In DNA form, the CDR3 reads TGTGCCAGCAGCCAGACAGGGGTTCGGCAGCCCCAGCATTTT.

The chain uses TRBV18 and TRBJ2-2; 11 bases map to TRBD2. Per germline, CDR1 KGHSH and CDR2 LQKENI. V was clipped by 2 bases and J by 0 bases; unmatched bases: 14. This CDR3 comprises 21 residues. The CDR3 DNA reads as TGTGCCAGCTCACCAAGACAGGTCGATCTAGCGGGGGGAACGAACACCGGGGAGCTGTTTTTT. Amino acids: CASSPRQVDLAGGTNTGELFF.

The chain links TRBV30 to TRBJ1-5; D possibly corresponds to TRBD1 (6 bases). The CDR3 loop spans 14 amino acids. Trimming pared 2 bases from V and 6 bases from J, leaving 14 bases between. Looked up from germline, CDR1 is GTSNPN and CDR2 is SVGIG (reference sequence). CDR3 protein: CAWSSGRGGQPQHF. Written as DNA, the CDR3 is TGTGCCTGGAGTTCAGGGAGAGGGGGTCAGCCCCAGCATTTT.